This TCR beta chain stems from a study of neurological immune-mediated disorders. TCRdb re-derived calls from the 5' RACE reads in MiXCR, one entry per CDR3 protein. The table includes roughly 66,000 distinct CDR3 sequences, around 4.8% detected once. Germline CDR1 reads LGHNA; CDR2 reads YNFKEQ. The CDR3 has 14 residues. The V end lost 0 bases, the J end lost 5 bases, and 10 bases lay between the germline ends. There are many counts of this clonotype. The source material was PBMCs. V gene TRBV4-2 combines with J gene TRBJ2-5; D unresolved. This clonotype was obtained from a woman in her seventies with multiple sclerosis. CDR3 in amino acids: CASSQERAKETQYF. The CDR3 DNA reads as TGTGCCAGCAGCCAAGAACGGGCCAAGGAGACCCAGTACTTC.